The rows below give T cell receptor beta chains drawn from one sample of a study of shared clonotypes between healthy human individuals. Some clones are missing from TCRdb's copy, which holds only in-frame ones; the method was immunoSEQ multiplex PCR. The table includes roughly 810,000 clones, 90% to 97% detected once. The material sequenced was naive CD8+ T cells sorted from blood. The receptor set was obtained from a man aged 25 to 45 in good health. The CDR3 runs from the conserved cysteine through the conserved F or W. D genes are given only for firm matches. Size values are once, few and many counts, or a class for expanded clones, and some rows have none.

v_gene	abundance	d_gene	j_gene	CDR3aa	CDR3nt
TRBV27	NA	NA	TRBJ2-7	CASSLYSYEQYF	TGTGCCAGCAGTTTATATTCCTACGAGCAGTACTTC
TRBV27	NA	TRBD2	TRBJ2-5	CASSPTLRLASETQYF	TGTGCCAGCAGTCCAACTCTCAGACTAGCAAGTGAGACCCAGTACTTC
TRBV25-1	NA	TRBD2	TRBJ2-3	CASSKLAGGSTDTQYF	TGTGCCAGCAGTAAGCTAGCGGGAGGGAGCACAGATACGCAGTATTTT
TRBV7-9	once	TRBD2	TRBJ2-5	CASSQIGGDQETQYF	TGTGCCAGCAGCCAGATTGGGGGGGACCAAGAGACCCAGTACTTC
TRBV7-9	NA	NA	TRBJ1-5	CASRSDYSNQPQHF	TGTGCCAGCAGGTCTGATTATAGCAATCAGCCCCAGCATTTT
TRBV27	NA	NA	TRBJ2-7	CASSSPETGSYEQYF	TGTGCCAGCAGTTCTCCGGAGACAGGATCCTACGAGCAGTACTTC
TRBV11-2	NA	NA	TRBJ1-1	CASSIRVGQKNTEAFF	TGTGCCAGCAGCATCCGCGTGGGGCAGAAGAACACTGAAGCTTTCTTT
TRBV6-6	NA	NA	TRBJ1-3	CASSKTSGRFGNTIYF	TGTGCCAGCAGTAAGACGTCAGGGAGATTCGGAAACACCATATATTTT
TRBV28	NA	TRBD1	TRBJ2-7	CASSPPGTGHEQYF	TGTGCCAGCAGCCCGCCCGGGACAGGTCACGAGCAGTACTTC
TRBV29-1	NA	NA	TRBJ2-7	CSVGQDSYEQYF	TGCAGCGTTGGCCAGGACAGCTACGAGCAGTACTTC
TRBV25-1	NA	TRBD1	TRBJ1-2	CASSLPGQGAGGYTF	TGTGCCAGCAGTCTACCGGGACAGGGGGCGGGTGGCTACACCTTC
TRBV5-6	NA	NA	TRBJ2-7	CASSLHGISYEQYF	TGTGCCAGCAGCTTGCACGGAATTTCCTACGAGCAGTACTTC
TRBV29-1	NA	NA	TRBJ2-3	CSVEQHTDTQYF	TGCAGCGTTGAACAACACACAGATACGCAGTATTTT
TRBV27	once	TRBD1	TRBJ2-7	CASSSGQGIRYEQYF	TGTGCCAGCAGCTCCGGACAGGGGATACGCTACGAGCAGTACTTC
TRBV15	NA	TRBD2	TRBJ2-1	CATSEGAGEGNEQFF	TGTGCCACCAGCGAAGGAGCGGGAGAGGGCAATGAGCAGTTCTTC
TRBV7-9	NA	TRBD2	TRBJ2-7	CASSLAGGSSYEQYF	TGTGCCAGCAGCTTAGCGGGAGGGAGCTCCTACGAGCAGTACTTC
TRBV5-8	NA	NA	TRBJ1-1	CASSPTVGGHTEAFF	TGTGCCAGCAGCCCGACCGTAGGGGGGCACACTGAAGCTTTCTTT
TRBV13	NA	NA	TRBJ2-7	CASSLRSRRTMHDEQYF	TGTGCCAGCAGCTTAAGGTCGAGGAGGACCATGCACGACGAGCAGTACTTC
TRBV10-1	NA	TRBD1	TRBJ2-7	CASSERGTGGEQYF	TGCGCCAGCAGTGAGAGAGGGACAGGGGGCGAGCAGTACTTC
TRBV6-1	NA	NA	TRBJ2-7	CASSQGSYYEQYF	TGTGCCAGCAGTCAAGGGTCATATTACGAGCAGTACTTC
TRBV5-1	once	TRBD2	TRBJ2-2	CASSLAASGRLDYTGELFF	TGCGCCAGCAGCTTGGCGGCTAGCGGGAGGCTCGACTATACCGGGGAGCTGTTTTTT
TRBV10-3	NA	NA	TRBJ2-7	CAISDGGYEQYF	TGTGCCATCAGTGACGGGGGATACGAGCAGTACTTC
TRBV6-5	NA	NA	TRBJ2-2	CASSYTVTNTGELFF	TGTGCCAGCAGTTACACGGTCACGAACACCGGGGAGCTGTTTTTT
TRBV4-2	NA	NA	TRBJ1-1	CASSQEVRLTEAFF	TGTGCCAGCAGCCAAGAAGTCCGCCTCACTGAAGCTTTCTTT
TRBV5-1	once	NA	TRBJ2-5	CASSLALDIQETQYF	TGCGCCAGCAGCTTGGCCTTGGACATACAAGAGACCCAGTACTTC
TRBV19	NA	NA	TRBJ1-1	CASSIGRNTEAFF	TGTGCCAGTAGTATAGGGAGGAACACTGAAGCTTTCTTT
TRBV29-1	NA	TRBD1	TRBJ1-1	CSGRQGIEAFF	TGCAGCGGGAGACAGGGTATAGAAGCTTTCTTT
TRBV27	NA	NA	TRBJ2-7	CASSLLGAYEQYF	TGTGCCAGCAGTTTGCTAGGAGCCTACGAGCAGTACTTC